This entry lists 6 T cell receptor beta chains sequenced from one sample in a study of CD8 T cells in ankylosing spondylitis. Study-wide points: Roughly eight highly homologous variants made up a TCR beta motif that seemed to typify ankylosing spondylitis blood.

TCRdb called the 5' RACE reads again in MiXCR, with one record for every CDR3 protein. The table has fewer than 650,000 distinct CDR3 sequences, roughly an eighth seen once; the top ten hold about 6.8%. For these receptors, no antigen is known. The sequenced sample was blood, either unsorted or a sorted T cell fraction (not recorded which). Source of these receptors: a male donor with ankylosing spondylitis.

This chain uses TRBV12-3 or TRBV12-4 with TRBJ2-5; 9 bases match TRBD1. The CDR3 runs to 14 residues. The J segment lost 5 bases and the V segment lost 6 bases, leaving 7 bases of the junction unmatched. The CDR3 loop reads CASRLTGGRETQYF. Written as DNA, the CDR3 is TGTGCCAGCAGGCTCACAGGGGGCCGGGAGACCCAGTACTTC.

Ten or more counts support this clonotype. V and J are TRBV4-2 and TRBJ2-3; tentative D call: TRBD2 (6 bases). The germline gives CDR1 LGHNA, CDR2 YNFKEQ. Trimming took 4 bases from V and 5 from J, leaving 16 bases between them. The CDR3 sequence is 15 residues long. The DNA of the CDR3 is TGTGCCAGCAGCCCCCCGGGCAGCGGGTTAGATACGCAGTATTTT. Translated: CASSPPGSGLDTQYF.

This clonotype was seen a handful of times. The chain uses TRBV11-2 and TRBJ1-1; a weak D match, TRBD1 (5 bases). V was cut by 0 bases and J by 9 bases, with 8 bases left in between. This CDR3 is 12 amino acids long. Per germline, CDR1 SGHAT and CDR2 FQNNGV. In nucleotides, the CDR3 is TGTGCCAGCAGCTTAGATCGGGGACAAGCTTTCTTT. It is translated as CASSLDRGQAFF.

This clonotype was seen more than once but under ten times. The V call is TRBV6-1, the J call TRBJ1-2; the match to TRBD1 covers 7 bases. CDR1 and CDR2 (germline): MNHNS, SASEGT. This CDR3 is built from 14 residues. The ends lost 2 bases at V and 2 bases at J; junction bases unmatched: 2. The DNA for the CDR3 is TGTGCCAGCAGTGAATGGGGACAGAACTATGGCTACACCTTC. This encodes CASSEWGQNYGYTF.

In this sample, this clonotype turned up a few times. V and J are TRBV12-3 or TRBV12-4 and TRBJ2-2; 10 positions agree with TRBD2. The length of the CDR3 is 14 residues. The V and J ends lost 8 bases and 6 bases, in that order; junction bases with no gene match: 6. As DNA, the CDR3 is TGTGCCAGCCGTAGAGCGGGGGGGTCCGGGGAGCTGTTTTTT. This gives the protein CASRRAGGSGELFF.

This clonotype showed up just a few times. The genes are TRBV11-2 and TRBJ2-3, with D perhaps matching TRBD2 (6 bases). This CDR3 comprises 17 residues. Trimming removed 4 bases at V and 3 bases at J, with 20 bases between. In germline, CDR1 is SGHAT, CDR2 FQNNGV. The CDR3 region is CASSWDGAGLGTDTQYF. CDR3 coding DNA: TGTGCCAGCAGCTGGGACGGGGCGGGATTGGGTACAGATACGCAGTATTTT.